This entry lists 2 T cell receptor beta chains sequenced from one sample in a study of identical twins (dated by TCRdb to the mid-2010s). Library method: 5' RACE. The sequencer listed for this sample is Illumina HiSeq 2000. TCRdb cleaned the public reads at Q25 with fastp, built clones with MiXCR and kept in-frame beta chains. Rows are combined by CDR3 protein, so each entry shows the most common genes and DNA. The sample table holds roughly 260,000 distinct CDR3 sequences, of which 11% to 15% were seen once. Of the sample, around 9.5% falls within the top ten clones. Sequencing was done on a sample of memory (CD45RO+) T cells sorted from blood. The cell subset or site label here, explained by the study, means: CD45RO+ enriched T cells. These receptor sequences come from a woman under 30 in good health.

This clonotype was detected only a few times. The chain carries TRBV10-2 and TRBJ2-1, with 9 bases that match TRBD2. The CDR3 extends over 16 amino acids. Germline V CDR1 and CDR2: WSHSY, SAAADI. J lost 7 bases, V lost 1 base, and 8 bases had no gene match. CDR3 sequence reads: CASSELAGVGRNEQFF. CDR3 coding DNA: TGCGCCAGCAGTGAGTTAGCGGGAGTGGGAAGGAATGAGCAGTTCTTC.

There are a few counts of this clonotype. V gene TRBV7-2 combines with J gene TRBJ1-2, with a possible D match to TRBD1 (6 bases). V was pared by 1 base and J by 6 bases, with 12 bases between. This CDR3 is built from 14 residues. CDR1 is SGHTA and CDR2 is FQGNSA in the germline V gene. The CDR3 bases are TGTGCCAGCAGCTTAGTATCACAGGGAGATGGCTACACCTTC. Translating it yields CASSLVSQGDGYTF. Combining the CDR3 with reference TRBV7-2 and TRBJ1-2 gives the whole variable domain GAGVSQSPSNKVTEKGKDVELRCDPISGHTALYWYRQSLGQGLEFLIYFQGNSAPDKSGLPSDRFSAERTGGSVSTLTIQRTQQEDSAVYLCASSLVSQGDGYTFGSGTRLTVV.